This T cell receptor beta chain was obtained from a study of beta chain features in type 1 diabetes. V gave up 7 bases and J gave up 7 bases, with 11 bases separating them. This CDR3 has 12 amino acids. Germline V gene lookup returns CDR1 MDHEN and CDR2 SYDVKM. Expressed TCRB transcripts were sequenced after all isolated RNA was converted to cDNA. Profiling relied on immunoSEQ multiplex PCR, and the TCRdb table lists in-frame clones only, not all of them. The table shows 310,000 or so clones, with 8% occurring only once. The specimen was central memory CD4+ T cells from blood. The source of this sequence is a woman aged 18-35 years in good health. The chain joins TRBV28 to TRBJ1-5, with D possibly matching TRBD1 (5 bases). CDR3 nucleotides: TGTGCCAGCAACAATCGGGGCCAGCCCCAGCATTTT. This codes for CASNNRGQPQHF.